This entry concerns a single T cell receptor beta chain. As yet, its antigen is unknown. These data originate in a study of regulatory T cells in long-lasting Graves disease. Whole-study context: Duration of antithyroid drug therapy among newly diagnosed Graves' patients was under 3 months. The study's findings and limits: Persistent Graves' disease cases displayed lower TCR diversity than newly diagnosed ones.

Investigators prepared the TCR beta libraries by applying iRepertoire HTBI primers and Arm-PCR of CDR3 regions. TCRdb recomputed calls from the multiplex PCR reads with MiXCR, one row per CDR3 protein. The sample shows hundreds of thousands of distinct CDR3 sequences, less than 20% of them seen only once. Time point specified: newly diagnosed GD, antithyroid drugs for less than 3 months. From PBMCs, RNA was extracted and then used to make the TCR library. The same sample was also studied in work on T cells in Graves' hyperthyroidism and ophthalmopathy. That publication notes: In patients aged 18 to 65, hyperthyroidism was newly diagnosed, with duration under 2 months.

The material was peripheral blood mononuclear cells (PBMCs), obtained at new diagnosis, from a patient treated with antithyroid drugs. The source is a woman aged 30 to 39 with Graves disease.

The CDR3 region has the DNA TGTGCCAGCAGCTTAGCGCCCATGCAGGGAATGGAGACTGAAGCTTTCTTT. Encoded protein: CASSLAPMQGMETEAFF. The rearrangement links TRBV7-9 to TRBJ1-1, with D maybe TRBD1 (5 bases). Trimming took 0 bases from V and 5 from J, leaving 19 bases between them. The CDR3 runs to 17 residues. Per the germline V gene, CDR1 is SEHNR and CDR2 is FQNEAQ (reference sequence).